These 26 T cell receptor beta chains share one sample of origin, sequenced in a study of cytomegalovirus exposure and HLA in healthy donors. This PCR relied on a set of 60 Vbeta primers and 13 Jbeta primers. The protocol was immunoSEQ multiplex PCR, while the TCRdb copy is restricted to in-frame clones and leaves out a portion. Among about 170,000 clones, approximately 80% were seen once, and the ten largest hold about 0.76%. Specimen: PBMCs. The receptors stem from a woman aged 18 to 35 in good health and CMV-seronegative.

The sample holds a few counts of this clone. The chain recombines TRBV14 with TRBJ1-1, with a possible D match to TRBD1 (6 bases). The V end was cut by 0 bases, the J end by 8 bases, with 10 bases between. Germline lookup yields CDR1 SGHDN and CDR2 FVKESK. The CDR3 covers 13 residues. The CDR3 protein is CASSQDFRGEAFF. The CDR3 DNA reads TGTGCCAGCAGCCAAGACTTCAGGGGCGAAGCTTTCTTT.

The chain has TRBV5-5 and TRBJ1-1; no reliable D call. Trimming stripped 4 bases from V and 4 bases from J, with 11 bases between. CDR3 size: 13 residues. CDR1 is SGHKS, CDR2 YYEKEE, per germline (reference sequence). The CDR3 DNA follows: TGTGCCAGCAGCCAACCGGGAGGCACTGAAGCTTTCTTT. Its translation is CASSQPGGTEAFF.

This chain uses TRBV13 with TRBJ2-5; 11 bases align to TRBD2. The CDR3 extends over 15 amino acids. CDR1 and CDR2 (germline): PRHDT, FYEKMQ (reference sequence). V dropped 3 bases and J dropped 5; count of bases not matched to a gene: 5. The CDR3 nucleotides are TGTGCCAGCAGCTTTAGCGGGAGGGCCGTGGAGACCCAGTACTTC. Translation: CASSFSGRAVETQYF.

The genes are TRBV27 and TRBJ2-1; 7 positions agree with TRBD1. The CDR3 is made up of 13 amino acids. The V segment lost 8 bases and the J segment 9 bases; nucleotides outside the gene matches: 10. Germline-derived CDR1 and CDR2 are MNHEY and SMNVEV (reference sequence). This CDR3 reads CASVGLGGGEQFF. The CDR3 DNA is TGTGCCAGCGTGGGCCTAGGGGGCGGTGAGCAGTTCTTC.

This chain connects TRBV30 to TRBJ2-1; a possible D gene is TRBD1 (6 bases). Germline-derived CDR1 and CDR2 are GTSNPN and SVGIG (reference sequence). V was trimmed by 3 bases and J by 0 bases, leaving 15 bases between them. CDR3 length: 16 residues. The CDR3 is CAWSRGTWTSYNEQFF. CDR3 nucleotide sequence: TGTGCCTGGAGCAGAGGGACATGGACCTCCTACAATGAGCAGTTCTTC.

The chain links TRBV19 to TRBJ1-2; D remains unclear. The germline V gene has CDR1 LNHDA and CDR2 SQIVND (reference sequence). The CDR3 runs 18 residues. V was trimmed by 4 bases and J by 4 bases, leaving 25 bases between them. The CDR3 sequence is CASSTLRGISSEGYGYTF. The CDR3 nucleotides read TGTGCCAGTAGTACACTCCGGGGTATCTCCAGCGAGGGCTATGGCTACACCTTC.

This chain uses TRBV7-9 with TRBJ2-1, with a tentative D call TRBD1 (6 bases). Per the germline V gene, CDR1 is SEHNR and CDR2 is FQNEAQ (reference sequence). There are 16 residues in the CDR3. V lost 0 bases and J 8 bases, leaving 17 bases between the germline ends. The CDR3: CASSLAGVRTADEQFF. The CDR3 coding sequence is TGTGCCAGCAGCTTAGCGGGTGTGAGGACAGCCGATGAGCAGTTCTTC.

The rearrangement joins TRBV2 to TRBJ2-7, with 11 bases matching TRBD2. CDR1 and CDR2 (germline): SNHLY, FYNNEI. The CDR3 is made up of 15 amino acids. Trimming took 6 bases from V and 2 from J; bases not matched to a gene: 6. In nucleotides, the CDR3 is TGTGCCAGCAGGTTCCTAGCGGGAGGTACCTACGAGCAGTACTTC. Protein product: CASRFLAGGTYEQYF.

This clone has more than one count but fewer than ten. V and J are TRBV6-4 and TRBJ2-1, with D possibly matching TRBD1 (7 bases). The length of the CDR3 is 15 residues. Germline V gene lookup returns CDR1 MRHNA and CDR2 SNTAGT. The V end was cut by 3 bases, the J end by 5 bases, with 14 bases between. The CDR3 reads CASSEIGGGNNEQFF. The DNA of the CDR3 is TGTGCCAGCAGTGAAATAGGGGGCGGGAACAATGAGCAGTTCTTC.

The chain uses TRBV2 and TRBJ1-4, with D possibly matching TRBD1 (6 bases). CDR1 and CDR2 (germline): SNHLY, FYNNEI. V was trimmed by 6 bases and J by 10 bases, leaving 21 bases between them. The CDR3 runs 15 residues. CDR3 coding DNA: TGTGCCAGCAGGGGTTGGGTGGACAGTTCTGGAAAACTGTTTTTT. Amino acid sequence: CASRGWVDSSGKLFF.

The rearrangement joins TRBV9 to TRBJ2-5, with TRBD1 identical over 9 bases. The CDR3 is 15 residues long. V gave up 4 bases and J gave up 4 bases; unmatched junction bases: 8. Germline V gene sequence: CDR1 SGDLS, CDR2 YYNGEE. CDR3 nucleotides: TGTGCCAGCAGCCCCAACAGGGGGCTTCGAGAGACCCAGTACTTC. Protein product: CASSPNRGLRETQYF.

This clone was picked up a small number of times. One junction end disagrees with the germline gene, perhaps due to a read error. The rearrangement links TRBV2 to TRBJ2-7, with 8 bases identical to TRBD1. Germline V gene lookup returns CDR1 SNHLY and CDR2 FYNNEI. CDR3 length: 12 amino acids. CDR3 DNA sequence: TGTGCCAGCAAGGGGGACAGGACAAAAAAGTGGTTC. Protein product: CASKGDRTKKWF.

The chain uses TRBV9 and TRBJ2-2, with 9 nucleotides matching TRBD1. CDR1 SGDLS and CDR2 YYNGEE come from the germline V gene. V lost 2 bases, J lost 4 bases, and 3 bases stayed unmatched. CDR3 length: 15 residues. The CDR3 loop is CASSVGTGFTGELFF. For the CDR3, the DNA is TGTGCCAGCAGCGTCGGGACAGGGTTCACCGGGGAGCTGTTTTTT.

This chain joins TRBV5-1 and TRBJ2-5; tentative D call: TRBD2 (5 bases). Trimming took 5 bases from V and 5 from J, leaving 13 bases between them. The CDR3 totals 13 residues. CDR1 is SGHRS and CDR2 is YFSETQ in the germline V gene. The CDR3 nucleotides are TGCGCCAGCAGTCAGGCCGGCGGGGAGACCCAGTACTTC. Translated: CASSQAGGETQYF.

The chain recombines TRBV28 with TRBJ2-5; D possibly corresponds to TRBD2 (5 bases). The DNA end lines up better with TRBJ2-7; the J call may be wrong. The CDR3 loop spans 14 amino acids. Germline V gives CDR1 MDHEN, CDR2 SYDVKM. CDR3 nucleotides: TGTGCCAGCAGTTTAGGTGCTAGCCGGTACGAGCAGTACTTC. Amino acids: CASSLGASRYEQYF.

The rearrangement links TRBV5-1 to TRBJ2-7; tentative D call: TRBD2 (6 bases). Trimming took off 5 bases at V and 2 bases at J, with 23 bases between the two ends. Germline V CDR1 and CDR2: SGHRS, YFSETQ. The CDR3 has 17 residues. CDR3 bases: TGCGCCAGCAGTCCCCCGGGACCGCCGGGGGTAGCCTACGAGCAGTACTTC. Its protein product is CASSPPGPPGVAYEQYF.

The chain recombines TRBV5-1 with TRBJ2-7; TRBD1 matches at 7 bases. The CDR3 has 13 residues. Germline V lookup: CDR1 SGHRS, CDR2 YFSETQ. V gave up 4 bases and J gave up 0 bases; unmatched junction bases: 1. CDR3 nucleotide sequence: TGCGCCAGCAGCCGGACAGGCTCCTACGAGCAGTACTTC. Translated: CASSRTGSYEQYF.

The chain links TRBV5-1 to TRBJ2-2, with D tentatively TRBD2 (5 bases). V was shortened by 2 bases and J by 5 bases, with 10 bases between the two germline ends. Per germline, CDR1 SGHRS and CDR2 YFSETQ. The CDR3 is 14 residues long. The CDR3 nucleotides read TGCGCCAGCAGCTTTGAGGACTCGACCGGGGAGCTGTTTTTT. Translating it yields CASSFEDSTGELFF.

The genes are TRBV28 and TRBJ1-4; 8 bases align to TRBD1. V gave up 5 bases and J gave up 2 bases; unmatched junction bases: 1. The CDR3 runs to 14 residues. Per the germline V gene, CDR1 is MDHEN and CDR2 is SYDVKM. CDR3 protein: CASSGTGTNEKLFF. The DNA of the CDR3 is TGTGCCAGCAGTGGGACAGGTACTAATGAAAAACTGTTTTTT.

The chain carries TRBV7-2 and TRBJ2-2; 8 bases fit TRBD2. Germline V lookup: CDR1 SGHTA, CDR2 FQGNSA. J was trimmed by 3 bases and V by 2 bases; bases with no gene match: 5. The CDR3 length is 16 residues. The CDR3 coding sequence is TGTGCCAGCAGCTTAACGGGAGGGCAACACACCGGGGAGCTGTTTTTT. It specifies CASSLTGGQHTGELFF.

This clone was seen a handful of times. This rearrangement joins TRBV9 to TRBJ2-4; D gene ambiguous. The CDR3 is 15 amino acids. CDR1 and CDR2 from the germline V gene are SGDLS and YYNGEE. V was trimmed by 0 bases and J by 8 bases, leaving 15 bases between them. CDR3 sequence: CASSVVGNGLDIQYF. The CDR3 DNA follows: TGTGCCAGCAGCGTAGTAGGAAACGGTCTAGACATTCAGTACTTC.

Of note for this clone: This likely comes from a read error, as the CDR3 has no conserved phenylalanine or tryptophan at its end. This chain links TRBV7-6 with TRBJ2-4; 7 bases match TRBD2. V was pared by 1 base and J by 1 base, with 7 bases of the junction left unmatched. The CDR3 length is 17 residues. Germline CDR1 reads SGHVS; CDR2 reads FNYEAQ. The CDR3 spells CASSLDSAGTAKNIQYS. CDR3 DNA: TGTGCCAGCAGCTTAGATTCAGCGGGGACCGCCAAAAACATTCAGTACTCC.

The chain is built from TRBV6-6 and TRBJ2-5; D may be TRBD2 (6 bases). Gene TRBJ2-7 matches the end of the DNA better, so the J call may be wrong. The CDR3 consists of 15 residues. Germline loops: CDR1 MNHNY, CDR2 SVGAGI (reference sequence). CDR3 region: CASVGMVGGNYEQYF. The CDR3 DNA reads as TGTGCCAGCGTGGGTATGGTTGGGGGGAATTACGAGCAGTACTTC.

This chain uses TRBV28 with TRBJ2-5; TRBD2 agrees at 8 bases. Germline CDR1 is MDHEN and CDR2 is SYDVKM. The J segment lost 4 bases and the V segment lost 7 bases, leaving 11 bases of the junction unmatched. The CDR3 totals 15 residues. The CDR3 loop is CASTFDGRAGETQYF. CDR3 bases: TGTGCCAGCACATTTGACGGGAGGGCCGGAGAGACCCAGTACTTC.

The CDR3 DNA reads as TGTGCCAGCAGCCGCCGGGGGGTAGCGGTAGATACGCAGTATTTT. This gives the protein CASSRRGVAVDTQYF. The chain is built from TRBV5-6 and TRBJ2-3; TRBD2 agrees at 7 bases. Germline V gene lookup returns CDR1 SGHDT and CDR2 YYEEEE. V gave up 4 bases and J gave up 5 bases; unmatched junction bases: 10. This CDR3 is built from 15 residues.

This chain joins TRBV5-1 and TRBJ2-1; 8 bases are a match to TRBD2. Germline V CDR1 and CDR2: SGHRS, YFSETQ. V lost 5 bases to trimming and J lost 8 bases; unmatched junction nucleotides: 12. The CDR3 sequence is 15 residues long. This CDR3 reads CASRLWGAGGDEQFF. For the CDR3, the DNA is TGCGCCAGCAGATTGTGGGGCGCGGGGGGCGATGAGCAGTTCTTC.